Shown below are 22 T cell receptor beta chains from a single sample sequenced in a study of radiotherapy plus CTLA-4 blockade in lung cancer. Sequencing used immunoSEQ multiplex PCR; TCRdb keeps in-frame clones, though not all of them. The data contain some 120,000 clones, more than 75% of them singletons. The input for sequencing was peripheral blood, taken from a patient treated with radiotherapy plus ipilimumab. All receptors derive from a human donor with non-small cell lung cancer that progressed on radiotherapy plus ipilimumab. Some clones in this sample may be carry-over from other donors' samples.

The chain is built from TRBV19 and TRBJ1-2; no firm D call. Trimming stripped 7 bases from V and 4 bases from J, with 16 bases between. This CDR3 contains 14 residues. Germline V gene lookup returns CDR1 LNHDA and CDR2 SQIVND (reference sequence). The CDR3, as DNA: TGTGCCAGTACCCATCCCCCTGACCGCTATGGCTACACCTTC. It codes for CASTHPPDRYGYTF.

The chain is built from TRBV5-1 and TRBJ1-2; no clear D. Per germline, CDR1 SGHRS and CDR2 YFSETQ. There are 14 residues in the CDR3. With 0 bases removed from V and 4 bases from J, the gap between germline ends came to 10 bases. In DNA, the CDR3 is TGCGCCAGCAGCTTGGGATCGGCTACCTATGGCTACACCTTC. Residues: CASSLGSATYGYTF.

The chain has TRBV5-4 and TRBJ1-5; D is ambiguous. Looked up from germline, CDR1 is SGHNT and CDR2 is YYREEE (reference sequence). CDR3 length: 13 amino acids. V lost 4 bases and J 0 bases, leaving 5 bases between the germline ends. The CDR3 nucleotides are TGTGCCAGCAGCCTAAATAGCAATCAGCCCCAGCATTTT. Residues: CASSLNSNQPQHF.

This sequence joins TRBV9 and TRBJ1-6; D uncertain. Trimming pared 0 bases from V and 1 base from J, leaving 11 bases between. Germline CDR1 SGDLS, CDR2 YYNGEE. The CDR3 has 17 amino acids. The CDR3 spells CASSVGLGRSYNSPLHF. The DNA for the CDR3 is TGTGCCAGCAGCGTAGGACTGGGTAGATCCTATAATTCACCCCTCCACTTT. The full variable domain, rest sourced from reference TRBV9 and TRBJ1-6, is DSGVTQTPKHLITATGQRVTLRCSPRSGDLSVYWYQQSLDQGLQFLIQYYNGEERAKGNILERFSAQQFPDLHSELNLSSLELGDSALYFCASSVGLGRSYNSPLHFGNGTRLTVT.

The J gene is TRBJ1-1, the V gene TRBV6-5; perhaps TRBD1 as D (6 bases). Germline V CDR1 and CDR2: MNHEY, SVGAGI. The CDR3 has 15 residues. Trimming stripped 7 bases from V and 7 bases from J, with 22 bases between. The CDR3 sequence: CASKIVQGRGGEAFF. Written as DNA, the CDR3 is TGTGCCAGCAAAATTGTACAGGGACGCGGGGGTGAAGCTTTCTTT.

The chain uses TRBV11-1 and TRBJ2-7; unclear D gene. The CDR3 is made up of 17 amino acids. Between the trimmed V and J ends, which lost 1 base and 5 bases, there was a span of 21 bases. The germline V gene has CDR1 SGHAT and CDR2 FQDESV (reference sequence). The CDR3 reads CASSLVPPDPSRNEQYF. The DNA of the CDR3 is TGTGCCAGCAGCTTAGTACCCCCCGACCCCTCTCGGAACGAGCAGTACTTC.

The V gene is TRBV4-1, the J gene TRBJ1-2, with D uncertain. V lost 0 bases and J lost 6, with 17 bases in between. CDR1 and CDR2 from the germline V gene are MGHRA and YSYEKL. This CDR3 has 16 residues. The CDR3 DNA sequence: TGCGCCAGCAGCCAAGATCTAGGGCGTAGGAGGGATGGCTACACCTTC. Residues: CASSQDLGRRRDGYTF.

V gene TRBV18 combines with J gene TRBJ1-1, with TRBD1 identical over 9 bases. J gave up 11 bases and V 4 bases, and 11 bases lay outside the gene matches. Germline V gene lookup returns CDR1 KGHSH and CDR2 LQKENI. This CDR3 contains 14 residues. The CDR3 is CASSLTGGRLGAFF. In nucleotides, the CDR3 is TGTGCCAGCTCACTAACAGGGGGCAGGCTAGGGGCTTTCTTT. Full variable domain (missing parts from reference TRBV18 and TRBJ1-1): NAGVMQNPRHLVRRRGQEARLRCSPMKGHSHVYWYRQLPEEGLKFMVYLQKENIIDESGMPKERFSAEFPKEGPSILRIQQVVRGDSAAYFCASSLTGGRLGAFFGQGTRLTVV.

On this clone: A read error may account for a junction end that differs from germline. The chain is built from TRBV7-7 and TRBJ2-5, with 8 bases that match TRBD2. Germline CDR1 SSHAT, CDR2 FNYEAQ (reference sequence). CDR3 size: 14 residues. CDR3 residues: CASSRGTSFETQYF. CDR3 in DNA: TGTGCTAGCAGCCGCGGGACTAGTTTTGAGACCCAGTACTTC.

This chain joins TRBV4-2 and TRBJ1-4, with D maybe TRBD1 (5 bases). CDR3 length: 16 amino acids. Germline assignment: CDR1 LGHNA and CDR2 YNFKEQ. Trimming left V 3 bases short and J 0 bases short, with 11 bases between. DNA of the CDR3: TGTGCCAGCAGCCAGGCTGACAGTGCAACTAATGAAAAACTGTTTTTT. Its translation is CASSQADSATNEKLFF.

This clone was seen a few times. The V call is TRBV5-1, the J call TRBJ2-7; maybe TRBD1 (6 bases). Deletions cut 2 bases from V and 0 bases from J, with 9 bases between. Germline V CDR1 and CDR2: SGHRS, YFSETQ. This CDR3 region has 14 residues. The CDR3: CASSLSTGSYEQYF. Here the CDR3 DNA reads TGCGCCAGCAGCTTATCGACAGGCTCCTACGAGCAGTACTTC. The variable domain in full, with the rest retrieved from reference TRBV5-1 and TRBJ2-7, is KAGVTQTPRYLIKTRGQQVTLSCSPISGHRSVSWYQQTPGQGLQFLFEYFSETQRNKGNFPGRFSGRQFSNSRSEMNVSTLELGDSALYLCASSLSTGSYEQYFGPGTRLTVT.

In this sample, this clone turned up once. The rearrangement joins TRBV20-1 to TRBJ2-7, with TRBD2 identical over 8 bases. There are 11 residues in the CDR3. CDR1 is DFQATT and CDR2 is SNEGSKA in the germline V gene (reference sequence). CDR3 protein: CSGGAAYEQYF. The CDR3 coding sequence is TGCAGCGGGGGGGCAGCCTACGAGCAGTACTTC.

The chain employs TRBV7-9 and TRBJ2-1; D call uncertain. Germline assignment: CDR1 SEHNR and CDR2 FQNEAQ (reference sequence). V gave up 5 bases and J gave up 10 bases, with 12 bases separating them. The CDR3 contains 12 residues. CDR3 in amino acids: CASSPVRKEQFF. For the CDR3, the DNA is TGTGCCAGCAGCCCAGTAAGGAAAGAGCAGTTCTTC. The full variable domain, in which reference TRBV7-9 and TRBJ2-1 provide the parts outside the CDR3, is DTGVSQNPRHKITKRGQNVTFRCDPISEHNRLYWYRQTLGQGPEFLTYFQNEAQLEKSRLLSDRFSAERPKGSFSTLEIQRTEQGDSAMYLCASSPVRKEQFFGPGTRLTVL.

As DNA, the CDR3 is TGTGCCAGCAGCGCCCAGGGGTGGAATCAGCCCCAGCATTTT. Amino acid sequence: CASSAQGWNQPQHF. The gene calls are TRBV9 and TRBJ1-5; perhaps TRBD1 as D (6 bases). Trimming stripped 3 bases from V and 4 bases from J, with 11 bases between. Germline CDR1 is SGDLS and CDR2 is YYNGEE. The CDR3 is 14 residues long.

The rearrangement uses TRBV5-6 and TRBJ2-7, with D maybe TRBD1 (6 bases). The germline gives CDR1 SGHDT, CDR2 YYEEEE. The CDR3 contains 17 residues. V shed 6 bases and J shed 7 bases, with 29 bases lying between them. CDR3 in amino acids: CASTVDGLGALPGEQYF. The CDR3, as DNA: TGTGCCAGCACTGTAGACGGGTTGGGGGCTCTCCCGGGAGAGCAGTACTTC.

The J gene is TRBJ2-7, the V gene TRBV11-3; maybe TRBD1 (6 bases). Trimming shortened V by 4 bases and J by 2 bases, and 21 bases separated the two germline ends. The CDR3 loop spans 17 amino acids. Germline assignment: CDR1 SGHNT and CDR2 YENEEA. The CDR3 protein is CASSYNRDTMNTYEQYF. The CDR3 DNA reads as TGTGCCAGCAGCTATAATCGGGACACCATGAATACCTACGAGCAGTACTTC.

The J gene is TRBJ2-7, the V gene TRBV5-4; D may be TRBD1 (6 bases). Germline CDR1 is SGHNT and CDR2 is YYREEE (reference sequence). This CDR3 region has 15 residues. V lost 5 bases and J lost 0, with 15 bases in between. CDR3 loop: CASRSASGVSYEQYF. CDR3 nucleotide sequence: TGTGCCAGCAGAAGCGCCTCAGGGGTCTCCTACGAGCAGTACTTC.

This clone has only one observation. The CDR3 DNA follows: TGTGCCAGCAGTGACCGCACGGGGGGCTACACCTTC. This codes for CASSDRTGGYTF. The genes are TRBV2 and TRBJ1-2; no definite D call. V lost 3 bases and J 8 bases, leaving 10 bases between the germline ends. Germline V gives CDR1 SNHLY, CDR2 FYNNEI. The CDR3 is 12 amino acids. Together with reference TRBV2 and TRBJ1-2, the CDR3 gives the full variable domain: EPEVTQTPSHQVTQMGQEVILRCVPISNHLYFYWYRQILGQKVEFLVSFYNNEISEKSEIFDDQFSVERPDGSNFTLKIRSTKLEDSAMYFCASSDRTGGYTFGSGTRLTVV.

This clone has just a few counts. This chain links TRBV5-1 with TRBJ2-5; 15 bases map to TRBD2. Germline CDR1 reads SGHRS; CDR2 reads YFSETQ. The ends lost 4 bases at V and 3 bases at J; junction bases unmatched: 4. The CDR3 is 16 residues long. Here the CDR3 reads CASSRGLAGGEETQYF. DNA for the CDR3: TGCGCCAGCAGCCGCGGACTAGCGGGGGGGGAAGAGACCCAGTACTTC.

The CDR3 sequence is CASSIRQAVGNTIYF. CDR3 DNA: TGTGCCAGCAGCATTCGACAGGCAGTGGGAAACACCATATATTTT. The chain couples TRBV7-9 to TRBJ1-3; possible D gene TRBD1, 6 bases. This CDR3 has 15 residues. Germline values: CDR1 SEHNR, CDR2 FQNEAQ (reference sequence). V lost 5 bases, J lost 4 bases, and 15 bases lay in between.

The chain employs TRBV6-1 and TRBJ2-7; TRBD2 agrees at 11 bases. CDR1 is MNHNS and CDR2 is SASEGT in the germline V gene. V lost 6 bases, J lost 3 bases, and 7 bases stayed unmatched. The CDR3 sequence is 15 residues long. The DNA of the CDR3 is TGTGCCAGCAGGGTGGCTAGCGGGGGGATCTACGAGCAGTACTTC. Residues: CASRVASGGIYEQYF.

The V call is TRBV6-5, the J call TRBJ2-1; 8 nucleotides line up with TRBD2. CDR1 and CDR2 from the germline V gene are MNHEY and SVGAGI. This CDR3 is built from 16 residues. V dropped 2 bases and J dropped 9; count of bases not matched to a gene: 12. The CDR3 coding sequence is TGTGCCAGCAGTTACGTTGGCGGGGGGACCTCTCCTGAGCAGTTCTTC. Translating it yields CASSYVGGGTSPEQFF.